Sequencing of this T cell receptor (beta chain) was carried out in a study of blood T cell repertoires in COVID-19. In the study overall: T cells, B-cell-depleted T cells, or PBMCs supplied cDNA or gDNA.

Original processing notes: From reference gene primer amplification, estimates of nucleated cell counts were derived. Only in-frame clones appear in the TCRdb table, and some are missing; sequencing was by immunoSEQ multiplex PCR. V and J calls and clone size are given by that table; D and trimming were obtained from the DNA. The data show about 160,000 clones, approximately 85% seen once. Seattle cases were enrolled at active infection and followed longitudinally. With 6 bases clipped from V and 4 bases from J, the junction kept 4 bases outside the gene matches. The CDR3 covers 13 residues. CDR1 is MNHEY, CDR2 SVGAGI, per germline.

The rearrangement joins TRBV6-5 to TRBJ1-2, with 8 bases lining up with TRBD1. Sequenced: peripheral blood. The TCR comes from a woman aged 50 to 60 with COVID-19, enrolled during active disease. The CDR3 DNA is TGTGCCAGCAGCCAAGACAGGGGCTATGGCTACACCTTC. Amino acids: CASSQDRGYGYTF.